The rows below give T cell receptor beta chains drawn from one sample of a study of T cells in Graves' hyperthyroidism and ophthalmopathy. Using its own MiXCR run on the multiplex PCR reads, TCRdb lists one record per CDR3 protein. Here the sample spans a few hundred thousand distinct CDR3 sequences, 13% to 15% being singletons. The sequencing sample was made of blood. These TCRs come from a woman in her thirties or forties with Graves' hyperthyroidism that later progressed to Graves' ophthalmopathy. Each CDR3 is given with its conserved first and last residue. A D gene is named only where the DNA matches it firmly. For some rows the clone size is stated as once, few or many, or as a class when expanded; others skip it.

NA	TRBD2	TRBV20-1	TRBJ2-3	TGCAGTGCTATCGAAGGAGCGGGAGCACCAGATACGCAGTATTTT	CSAIEGAGAPDTQYF
many	TRBD1	TRBV2	TRBJ1-6	TGTGCCAGCGGGGTGGACAGGGGGACCTCACCCCTCCACTTT	CASGVDRGTSPLHF
many	NA	TRBV6-1	TRBJ2-7	TGTGCCAGCAGTGACGCGGGGGCAGTGTCCTACGAGCAGTACTTC	CASSDAGAVSYEQYF
many	TRBD2	TRBV4-1	TRBJ2-7	TGCGCCAGCAGCCAAGATCTTGGCCTAGCGGGAGGTACCTACGAGCAGTACTTC	CASSQDLGLAGGTYEQYF
many	TRBD1	TRBV6-1	TRBJ1-2	TGTGCCAGCAGCAACCTAAAAAACAGGGGTGGCTATGGCTACACCTTC	CASSNLKNRGGYGYTF
many	NA	TRBV12-3/TRBV12-4	TRBJ1-5	TGTGCCAGCAGCGAAAGGGCCAGGGTCGGTCAGCCCCAGCATTTT	CASSERARVGQPQHF
many	NA	TRBV11-2	TRBJ2-2	TGTGCCAGCAGCTTAACCAGGGGGGGATCGGGGACCGGGGAGCTGTTTTTT	CASSLTRGGSGTGELFF
many	NA	TRBV6-1	TRBJ2-7	TGTGCCAGCAGTGTGGTCAGGGGTTACGAGCAGTACTTC	CASSVVRGYEQYF
many	NA	TRBV7-9	TRBJ2-4	TGTGCCAGCAGCTTAGGCACGATAGCCAAAAACATTCAGTACTTC	CASSLGTIAKNIQYF
many	NA	TRBV28	TRBJ1-6	TGTGCCAGCAGTTTCGGACCGAGATCTAATTCACCCCTCCACTTT	CASSFGPRSNSPLHF
many	NA	TRBV12-3/TRBV12-4	TRBJ2-5	TGTGCCAGCAGTACTCTTCGACAGCCCCAGTACTTC	CASSTLRQPQYF
many	TRBD1	TRBV6-1	TRBJ2-5	TGTGCCAGCAGTGAAGGGGACAGTGGGCAAGAGACCCAGTACTTC	CASSEGDSGQETQYF
many	NA	TRBV12-3/TRBV12-4	TRBJ2-7	TGTGCCAGCAGTGGGACCTTGACCTACGAGCAGTACTTC	CASSGTLTYEQYF
few	TRBD1	TRBV28	TRBJ2-1	TGTGCCAGCAGTTTGCTTACTGACAGGGTCGAAAGCCCCTACAATGAGCAGTTCTTC	CASSLLTDRVESPYNEQFF
many	NA	TRBV12-3/TRBV12-4	TRBJ1-1	TGTGCCAGCAGCCCCGCTAGTGGGTCAACTGAAGCTTTCTTT	CASSPASGSTEAFF
few	NA	TRBV27	TRBJ2-3	TGTGCCAGCAGTTTGAAGTCAGGGCAAAATACGCAGTATTTT	CASSLKSGQNTQYF
many	NA	TRBV4-1	TRBJ2-1	TGCGCCAGCAGCCAAAGGGCGGCGACTGATGAGCAGTTCTTC	CASSQRAATDEQFF
many	TRBD2	TRBV27	TRBJ2-1	TGTGCCAGCAGTAAATACACCCCGGGACTAGCGGGAGTCTTTAGAAATGAGCAGTTCTTC	CASSKYTPGLAGVFRNEQFF
many	NA	TRBV28	TRBJ2-7	TGTGCCAGCAGTTCCAACTCCTACGAGCAGTACTTC	CASSSNSYEQYF
many	NA	TRBV6-1	TRBJ2-7	TGTGCCAGCAGTGAAGAGACATTATCATCGAGCTCCTACGAGCAGTACTTC	CASSEETLSSSSYEQYF
many	NA	TRBV9	TRBJ1-1	TGTGCCAGCAGCGTAGTGGGCACCCTCGTTGACACTGAAGCTTTCTTT	CASSVVGTLVDTEAFF
NA	NA	TRBV24-1	TRBJ2-1	TGTGCCACCAGTGATAACCTGGACTTGCAGTTCTTC	CATSDNLDLQFF
many	TRBD2	TRBV9	TRBJ2-1	TGTGCCAGCAGCGTATCGTTGGTTCTTGGGACTAGCGGGACCAATGAGCAGTTCTTC	CASSVSLVLGTSGTNEQFF
many	TRBD2	TRBV27	TRBJ2-7	TGTGCCAGCACCCCTATAGCGGGAGGGAGCGAGCAGTACTTC	CASTPIAGGSEQYF
once	NA	TRBV28	TRBJ1-2	TGTGCCAGCAGTCGACAGGCTTCTAACTATGGCTACACCTTC	CASSRQASNYGYTF
NA	TRBD2	TRBV9	TRBJ2-3	TGTGCCAGCAGCGCCGGGACTAATACGCAGTATTTT	CASSAGTNTQYF
NA	NA	TRBV3-1	TRBJ2-2	TGTGCCAGCAGCCAAGTGCACGGTTACACCGGGGAGCTGTTTTTT	CASSQVHGYTGELFF
few	TRBD2	TRBV4-1	TRBJ2-7	TGCGCCAGCAGCCAAGAATTGGCTAGCGGACACGTATGGGACGAGCAGTACTTC	CASSQELASGHVWDEQYF
NA	NA	TRBV14	TRBJ1-4	TGTGCCAGCAGCCAAGTACAGGGTTTAAAGGAAAAACTGTTTTTT	CASSQVQGLKEKLFF
many	TRBD2	TRBV15	TRBJ2-3	TGTGCCACCAGCAGCGGCAGGGCGGGAGTTGCAGATACGCAGTATTTT	CATSSGRAGVADTQYF
NA	TRBD2	TRBV7-2	TRBJ2-1	TGTGCCAGCAGCTTAGTTCCTAGCGGACTTTACAATGAGCAGTTCTTC	CASSLVPSGLYNEQFF
NA	NA	TRBV30	TRBJ1-2	TGTGCCTGGAGCCCGGGGAATGGCTACACCTTC	CAWSPGNGYTF
few	NA	TRBV9	TRBJ2-3	TGTGCCAGCAGCAGGGTGGGCCGAACGCAGTATTTT	CASSRVGRTQYF
many	NA	TRBV5-5	TRBJ1-1	TGTGCCAGCACCTTCGCATTTAATACTGAAGCTTTCTTT	CASTFAFNTEAFF
few	TRBD1	TRBV6-5	TRBJ2-7	TGTGCCAGCAGTTCTCCGGGACAGGCGTCCTACGAGCAGTACTTC	CASSSPGQASYEQYF
many	NA	TRBV5-8	TRBJ2-2	TGTGCCAGCAGCTTGGTTCGGGGATACCCCCCTAGCAGTGGGAACACCGGGGAGCTGTTTTTT	CASSLVRGYPPSSGNTGELFF
many	TRBD2	TRBV28	TRBJ2-3	TGTGCCAGCAGTCCTCTGGGACTAGCGGGTTCTAGCACAGATACGCAGTATTTT	CASSPLGLAGSSTDTQYF
many	NA	TRBV19	TRBJ1-5	TGTGCCAGTAGTATACAGGGGTATAGCAATCAGCCCCAGCATTTT	CASSIQGYSNQPQHF
many	NA	TRBV27	TRBJ2-7	TGTGCCAGCAAACGCACTATGAACTCCTACGAGCAGTACTTC	CASKRTMNSYEQYF
many	NA	TRBV5-4	TRBJ2-3	TGTGCCAGCAGCTTCAATCCCCCCTCCGGGCGAAACACAGATACGCAGTATTTT	CASSFNPPSGRNTDTQYF
many	NA	TRBV12-3/TRBV12-4	TRBJ2-7	TGTGCCAGCAGTCGACTCATTTCAGGTCCCTACGAGCAGTACTTC	CASSRLISGPYEQYF
few	NA	TRBV5-6	TRBJ1-2	TGTGCCAGCAGCTTTTCGGACGGATACTATGGCTACACCTTC	CASSFSDGYYGYTF